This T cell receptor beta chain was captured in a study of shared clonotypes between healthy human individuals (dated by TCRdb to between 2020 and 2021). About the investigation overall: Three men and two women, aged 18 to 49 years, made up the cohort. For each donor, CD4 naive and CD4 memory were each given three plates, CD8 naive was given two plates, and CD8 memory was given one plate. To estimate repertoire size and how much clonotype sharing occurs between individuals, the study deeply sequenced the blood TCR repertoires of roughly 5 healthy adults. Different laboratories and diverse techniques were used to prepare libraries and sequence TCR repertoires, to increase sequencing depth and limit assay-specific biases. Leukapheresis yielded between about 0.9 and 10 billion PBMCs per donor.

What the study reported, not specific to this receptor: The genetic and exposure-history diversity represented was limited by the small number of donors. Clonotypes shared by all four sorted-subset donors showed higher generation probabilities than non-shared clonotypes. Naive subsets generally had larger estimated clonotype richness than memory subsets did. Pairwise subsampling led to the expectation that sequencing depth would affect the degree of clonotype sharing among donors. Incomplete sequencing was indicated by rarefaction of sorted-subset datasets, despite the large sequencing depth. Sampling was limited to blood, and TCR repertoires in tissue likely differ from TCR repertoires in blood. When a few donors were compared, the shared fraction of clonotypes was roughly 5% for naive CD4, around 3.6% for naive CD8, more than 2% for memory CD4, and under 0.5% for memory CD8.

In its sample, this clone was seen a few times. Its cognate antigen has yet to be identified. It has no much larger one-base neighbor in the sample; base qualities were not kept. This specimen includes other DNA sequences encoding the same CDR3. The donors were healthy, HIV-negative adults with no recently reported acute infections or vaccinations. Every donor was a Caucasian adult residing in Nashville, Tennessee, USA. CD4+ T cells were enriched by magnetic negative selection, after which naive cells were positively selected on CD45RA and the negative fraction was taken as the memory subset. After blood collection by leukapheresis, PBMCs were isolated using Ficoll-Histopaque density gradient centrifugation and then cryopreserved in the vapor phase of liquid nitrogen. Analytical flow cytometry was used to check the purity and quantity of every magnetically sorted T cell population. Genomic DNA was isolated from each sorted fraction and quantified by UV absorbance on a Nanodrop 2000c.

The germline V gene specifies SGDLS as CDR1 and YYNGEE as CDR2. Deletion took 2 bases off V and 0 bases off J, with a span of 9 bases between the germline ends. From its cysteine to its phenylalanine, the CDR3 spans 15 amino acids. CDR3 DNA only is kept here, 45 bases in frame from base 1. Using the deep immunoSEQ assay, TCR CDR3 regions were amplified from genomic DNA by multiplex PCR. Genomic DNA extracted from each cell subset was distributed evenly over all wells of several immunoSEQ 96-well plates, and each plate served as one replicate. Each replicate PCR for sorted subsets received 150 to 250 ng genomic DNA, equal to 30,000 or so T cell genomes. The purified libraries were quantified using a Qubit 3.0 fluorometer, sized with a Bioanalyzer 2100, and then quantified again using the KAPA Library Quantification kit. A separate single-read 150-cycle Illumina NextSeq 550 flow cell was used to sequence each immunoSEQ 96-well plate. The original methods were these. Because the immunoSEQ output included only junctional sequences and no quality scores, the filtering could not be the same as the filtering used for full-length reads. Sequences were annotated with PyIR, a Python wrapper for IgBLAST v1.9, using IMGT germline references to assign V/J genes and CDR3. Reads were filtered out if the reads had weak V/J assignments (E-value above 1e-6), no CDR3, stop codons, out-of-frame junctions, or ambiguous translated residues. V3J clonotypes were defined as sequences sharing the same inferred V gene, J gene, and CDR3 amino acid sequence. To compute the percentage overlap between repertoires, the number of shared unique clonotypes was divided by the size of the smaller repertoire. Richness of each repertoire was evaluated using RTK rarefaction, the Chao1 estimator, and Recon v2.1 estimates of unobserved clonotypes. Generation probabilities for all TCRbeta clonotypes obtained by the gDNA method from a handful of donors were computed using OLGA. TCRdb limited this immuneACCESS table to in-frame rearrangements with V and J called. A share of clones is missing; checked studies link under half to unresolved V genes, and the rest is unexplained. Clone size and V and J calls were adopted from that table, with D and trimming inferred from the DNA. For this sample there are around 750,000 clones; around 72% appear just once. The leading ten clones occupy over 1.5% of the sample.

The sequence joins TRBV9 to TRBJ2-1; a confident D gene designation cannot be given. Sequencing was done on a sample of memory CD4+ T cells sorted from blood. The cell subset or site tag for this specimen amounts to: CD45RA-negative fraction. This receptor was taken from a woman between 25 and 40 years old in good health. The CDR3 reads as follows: CASSVGGNSYNEQFF. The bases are TGTGCCAGCAGCGTCGGCGGAAACTCCTACAATGAGCAGTTCTTC.